The entry below gives a single T cell receptor (beta chain) sequence along with its context. Antigen: not known. Germline is not matched at one junction end, which may reflect a read error. Per the germline V gene, CDR1 is DFQATT and CDR2 is SNEGSKA (reference sequence). CDR3 size: 12 residues. This entry belongs to a study of T-cell reconstitution after alpha-beta-depleted transplantation in children. Unique molecular identifiers were incorporated during preparation of the TCRbeta library. TCRdb reanalysed the PCR reads using MiXCR and keeps one entry per CDR3 protein. The data hold 600,000 to 800,000 distinct CDR3 sequences, with 13% observed a single time. The study, taken as a whole, reports: Among T cells one year after transplant, newly produced cells accounted for most counts and diversity. Surviving thymic progenitors and recipient T cells were the source of high TCRbeta diversity at day 60 in some patients. Reportedly, alpha-beta T cells present about two months post-transplant originated from several hundred expanded clones of graft origin.

This chain links TRBV20-1 with TRBJ2-7; the match to TRBD2 covers 9 bases. Specimen: PBMCs, collected before TCRalphabeta/CD19-depleted stem cell transplant. The clonotype comes from a girl aged 2 to 10 with congenital amegakaryocytic thrombocytopenia, due to receive a stem cell transplant. DNA of the CDR3: TGCAGTGCTAGAGATCCGGAGCGGGAGGAAGGGTTC. Protein product: CSARDPEREEGF.